A selection of T cell receptor beta chains follows, all from one sample in a study of T cell responses to AZD1222 COVID-19 vaccine. Using immunoSEQ multiplex PCR, the repertoire was profiled, and TCRdb retains in-frame clones only, with some absent. Here the sample spans 150,000 to 250,000 clones, approximately 95% being singletons. The input for sequencing was peripheral blood, taken 28 days after the second AZD1222 dose. The source is an adult who received the AZD1222 COVID-19 vaccine. Both conserved end residues are part of each CDR3. Fields, in order: J gene, D gene, clone size, V gene, CDR3 DNA, CDR3 protein. D genes are given only for firm matches. Clone size is not always given. Where it is, it says once, few, many or a class for expanded clones.

j_gene: TRBJ1-5; d_gene: NA; abundance: NA; v_gene: TRBV18; CDR3nt: TGTGCCAGCTCAAGCTCCGAGACCATGGGCAATCAGCCCCAGCATTTT; CDR3aa: CASSSSETMGNQPQHF
j_gene: TRBJ1-1; d_gene: NA; abundance: NA; v_gene: TRBV19; CDR3nt: TGTGCCAGTAGTATGGAACAGGGATGGAATGCTTTCTTT; CDR3aa: CASSMEQGWNAFF
j_gene: TRBJ2-5; d_gene: TRBD1; abundance: NA; v_gene: TRBV24-1; CDR3nt: TGTGCCACCAGTGATTCCGATACGACAGGGAAAAAGACCCAGTACTTC; CDR3aa: CATSDSDTTGKKTQYF
j_gene: TRBJ1-5; d_gene: NA; abundance: NA; v_gene: TRBV7-2; CDR3nt: TGTGCCAGCAGCTTAGGACAGTTGAATCAGCCCCAGCATTTT; CDR3aa: CASSLGQLNQPQHF
j_gene: TRBJ1-1; d_gene: NA; abundance: NA; v_gene: TRBV12-3/TRBV12-4; CDR3nt: TGTGCCAGCACCACCTACACTGAAGCTTTCTTT; CDR3aa: CASTTYTEAFF
j_gene: TRBJ1-2; d_gene: NA; abundance: NA; v_gene: TRBV7-9; CDR3nt: TGTGCCAGCAGCTTATTCGGGGAGGACTATGGCTACACCTTC; CDR3aa: CASSLFGEDYGYTF
j_gene: TRBJ1-5; d_gene: NA; abundance: NA; v_gene: TRBV10-3; CDR3nt: TGTGCCATCAGTGACCCGTCGGGGGGGCGAGGCAATCAGCCCCAGCATTTT; CDR3aa: CAISDPSGGRGNQPQHF
j_gene: TRBJ1-2; d_gene: NA; abundance: NA; v_gene: TRBV7-2; CDR3nt: TGTGCCAGCAGCCCAGCGAGCAGAGATGGCTACACCTTC; CDR3aa: CASSPASRDGYTF
j_gene: TRBJ1-1; d_gene: NA; abundance: NA; v_gene: TRBV15; CDR3nt: TGTGCCACCAGCAGAGGACACCAAAGTGAAGCTTTCTTT; CDR3aa: CATSRGHQSEAFF
j_gene: TRBJ1-1; d_gene: NA; abundance: NA; v_gene: TRBV7-8; CDR3nt: TGTGCCAGCAGCCCGGGGCCGAACACTGAAGCTTTCTTT; CDR3aa: CASSPGPNTEAFF
j_gene: TRBJ1-2; d_gene: NA; abundance: few; v_gene: TRBV7-2; CDR3nt: TGTGCCAGCAGCCCGGGGTCCGTTGGCTACACCTTC; CDR3aa: CASSPGSVGYTF
j_gene: TRBJ2-1; d_gene: NA; abundance: NA; v_gene: TRBV5-1; CDR3nt: TGCGCCAGCAGCTTCCACAATGAGCAGTTCTTC; CDR3aa: CASSFHNEQFF
j_gene: TRBJ2-2; d_gene: NA; abundance: once; v_gene: TRBV5-4; CDR3nt: TGTGCCAGCGGTCTTTCCCCGAACACCGGGGAGCTGTTTTTT; CDR3aa: CASGLSPNTGELFF
j_gene: TRBJ1-5; d_gene: TRBD1; abundance: NA; v_gene: TRBV2; CDR3nt: TGTGCCAGCAGTGATACAGGGGGCAATCAGCCCCAGCATTTT; CDR3aa: CASSDTGGNQPQHF
j_gene: TRBJ1-5; d_gene: NA; abundance: NA; v_gene: TRBV7-9; CDR3nt: TGTGCCAGCAGCTCTATAGAGGTGCCCGGGCAGCCCCAGCATTTT; CDR3aa: CASSSIEVPGQPQHF
j_gene: TRBJ2-7; d_gene: TRBD1; abundance: NA; v_gene: TRBV11-2; CDR3nt: TGTGCCAGCAGTCCCGGACAGGGGGCAGGTTATTTATCCTACGAGCAGTACTTC; CDR3aa: CASSPGQGAGYLSYEQYF
j_gene: TRBJ1-5; d_gene: NA; abundance: NA; v_gene: TRBV6-2/TRBV6-3; CDR3nt: TGTGCCAGCAGTATTACAGCAGAAGGCAATCAGCCCCAGCATTTT; CDR3aa: CASSITAEGNQPQHF
j_gene: TRBJ1-1; d_gene: NA; abundance: NA; v_gene: TRBV2; CDR3nt: TGTGCCAGCGGGGGGGTAGCAGGGGCTATTGAAGCTTTCTTT; CDR3aa: CASGGVAGAIEAFF
j_gene: TRBJ1-5; d_gene: NA; abundance: NA; v_gene: TRBV19; CDR3nt: TGTGCCAGTAGTATATTTTATCAGCCCCAGCATTTT; CDR3aa: CASSIFYQPQHF
j_gene: TRBJ1-2; d_gene: TRBD1; abundance: NA; v_gene: TRBV7-2; CDR3nt: TGTGCCAGCAGCTTAGAAGGGTACTGGGGACAGGGGCGGGCTGGCTACACCTTC; CDR3aa: CASSLEGYWGQGRAGYTF
j_gene: TRBJ2-3; d_gene: TRBD2; abundance: NA; v_gene: TRBV7-2; CDR3nt: TGTGCCAGCAAGTCGGGGGGGCATACAGATACGCAGTATTTT; CDR3aa: CASKSGGHTDTQYF
j_gene: TRBJ1-2; d_gene: NA; abundance: NA; v_gene: TRBV10-3; CDR3nt: TGTGCCATCAGTGATCTACAACAAGATGGCTACACCTTC; CDR3aa: CAISDLQQDGYTF
j_gene: TRBJ2-7; d_gene: NA; abundance: once; v_gene: TRBV15; CDR3nt: TGTGCCACCAGCAACCTTTACGAGCAGTACTTC; CDR3aa: CATSNLYEQYF
j_gene: TRBJ2-7; d_gene: TRBD2; abundance: NA; v_gene: TRBV30; CDR3nt: TGTGCCTGGAGTGTACGGCTAGCGGGGGGAGTGAGAGAGCAGTACTTC; CDR3aa: CAWSVRLAGGVREQYF
j_gene: TRBJ1-2; d_gene: NA; abundance: NA; v_gene: TRBV6-1; CDR3nt: TGTGCCAGCAGTGAAACAGGAGATTATGGCTACACCTTC; CDR3aa: CASSETGDYGYTF
j_gene: TRBJ1-2; d_gene: NA; abundance: once; v_gene: TRBV6-5; CDR3nt: TGTGCCAGCAGTTACTCGACGCAGAATGGCTACACCTTC; CDR3aa: CASSYSTQNGYTF
j_gene: TRBJ1-2; d_gene: NA; abundance: NA; v_gene: TRBV11-2; CDR3nt: TGTGCCAGCAGTCACGGACGGAACTATGGCTACACCTTC; CDR3aa: CASSHGRNYGYTF
j_gene: TRBJ1-5; d_gene: TRBD1; abundance: NA; v_gene: TRBV7-9; CDR3nt: TGTGCCAGCAGCTCGGGACAGGGCAATCAGCCCCAGCATTTT; CDR3aa: CASSSGQGNQPQHF
j_gene: TRBJ1-2; d_gene: NA; abundance: NA; v_gene: TRBV5-6; CDR3nt: TGTGCCAGCAGCTTGGCCCGGGAGCTGAATTTAGCTAACTATGGCTACACCTTC; CDR3aa: CASSLARELNLANYGYTF
j_gene: TRBJ1-4; d_gene: NA; abundance: NA; v_gene: TRBV28; CDR3nt: TGTGCCAGCAGCTCAGCGGGTGAAAAACTGTTTTTT; CDR3aa: CASSSAGEKLFF